The table lists the clone carrying this T cell receptor (beta chain) with many counts. Its antigen is not identified. One junction end disagrees with the germline gene, perhaps due to a read error. Synthesis of cDNA was performed by 5'RACE using 10-nucleotide random UMIs. Over 200 million TCR-beta sequences (from 15-18 subjects) were yielded by each sequencing run. TCRdb passed the 5' RACE reads through MiXCR, listing each CDR3 protein once. The data hold about 38,000 distinct CDR3 sequences, with around 10% observed a single time. The data stem from a study of neurological immune-mediated disorders. Study results and limitations: TCR-beta repertoires seemed private in all groups, with no expanded CDR3 amino acid sequences shared.

Time point specified: technical triplicate 1. The CDR3 length is 17 residues. This clonotype was obtained from a man aged 60 to 75 with HTLV-1-associated myelopathy (HAM/TSP). Specimen: PBMCs. The rearrangement uses TRBV12-3 or TRBV12-4 and TRBJ2-1; TRBD2 might be the D (6 bases). CDR3 in DNA: TGTGCCAGCAATTTACCGCAGCTAGCGAGGGCCTACAATGAGCAGTTCTTC. Amino acids: CASNLPQLARAYNEQFF.